One and the same sample provided the 18 T cell receptor beta chains below, sequenced in a study of identical twins. TCRdb itself ran the 5' RACE reads through MiXCR, one entry per CDR3 protein. The table has 690,000 or so distinct CDR3 sequences, 8.5% to 9% seen once. Another study also made use of these data, one on yellow fever vaccine responses in identical twins.

Sample: PBMCs. The receptors were gathered from a woman in her late teens or twenties in good health.

The table lists this clonotype with many counts. The chain is built from TRBV5-1 and TRBJ2-6; 9 bases agree with TRBD2. The CDR3 has 19 residues. Germline trimming cut 4 bases from V and 2 bases from J; bases unmatched to any gene: 13. The germline V gene encodes CDR1 SGHRS and CDR2 YFSETQ. The CDR3 bases are TGCGCCAGCAGCGGGGGTCTGTTAGTAGCGGGAGCTGGGGCCAACGTCCTGACTTTC. This gives the protein CASSGGLLVAGAGANVLTF. The whole variable domain, filled in from reference TRBV5-1 and TRBJ2-6, reads KAGVTQTPRYLIKTRGQQVTLSCSPISGHRSVSWYQQTPGQGLQFLFEYFSETQRNKGNFPGRFSGRQFSNSRSEMNVSTLELGDSALYLCASSGGLLVAGAGANVLTFGAGSRLTVL.

In its sample, this clonotype was seen a few times. The gene calls are TRBV3-1 and TRBJ2-7, with TRBD1 identical over 10 bases. The CDR3 is 16 amino acids. Looked up from germline, CDR1 is LGHDT and CDR2 is YNNKEL (reference sequence). Germline trimming cut 1 base from V and 2 bases from J; bases unmatched to any gene: 5. For the CDR3, the DNA is TGTGCCAGCAGCCAAGGATTCGACAGGGGGCCCTACGAGCAGTACTTC. Its protein is CASSQGFDRGPYEQYF.

The rearrangement links TRBV3-1 to TRBJ2-5, with TRBD2 as a possible D gene (5 bases). This CDR3 region has 12 residues. V gave up 3 bases and J gave up 10 bases, with 12 bases separating them. The V gene's germline CDR1 is LGHDT and CDR2 YNNKEL (reference sequence). CDR3 protein: CASSQRVVGQYF. The CDR3, as DNA: TGTGCCAGCAGCCAGCGGGTCGTGGGCCAGTACTTC.

This clonotype was seen a few times. The chain has TRBV18 and TRBJ2-4; a weak D match, TRBD1 (6 bases). Germline CDR1 reads KGHSH; CDR2 reads LQKENI. The CDR3 has 14 amino acids. V shed 3 bases and J shed 8 bases, with 14 bases lying between them. The CDR3 loop is CASSPGTPGDIQYF. The CDR3, as DNA: TGTGCCAGCTCACCCGGGACCCCAGGGGACATTCAGTACTTC.

The table lists this clonotype with many counts. The V gene is TRBV11-1, the J gene TRBJ2-7; 9 bases fit TRBD2. The V gene end was trimmed by 4 bases and the J gene end by 13 bases; junction bases not matched to a gene: 26. This CDR3 has 18 residues. Germline V gene data show CDR1 as SGHAT and CDR2 as FQDESV (reference sequence). CDR3 sequence: CASSSVSGSNGIPTPIYF. The CDR3 DNA is TGTGCCAGCAGCTCAGTTAGCGGGAGTAACGGGATCCCCACGCCCATTTACTTC. The variable domain in full, completed from reference TRBV11-1 and TRBJ2-7, reads EAEVAQSPRYKITEKSQAVAFWCDPISGHATLYWYRQILGQGPELLVQFQDESVVDDSQLPKDRFSAERLKGVDSTLKIQPAELGDSAMYLCASSSVSGSNGIPTPIYFGPGTRLTVT.

This sequence joins TRBV25-1 and TRBJ2-7, with 9 nucleotides matching TRBD1. Germline CDR1 reads MGHDK; CDR2 reads SYGVNS. The J segment lost 12 bases and the V segment lost 5 bases, leaving 8 bases of the junction unmatched. The CDR3 has 12 amino acids. For the CDR3, the DNA is TGTGCCAGCAGTCAAGGGACAGGGTCGGCGTACTTC. This gives the protein CASSQGTGSAYF.

There are a few counts of this clonotype. The rearrangement links TRBV14 to TRBJ1-1; D gene uncertain. In germline, CDR1 is SGHDN, CDR2 FVKESK. The length of the CDR3 is 13 residues. The V and J ends lost 2 bases and 5 bases respectively, with 9 bases between them. CDR3 loop: CASSQIGKTEAFF. The CDR3 bases are TGTGCCAGCAGCCAAATAGGGAAGACTGAAGCTTTCTTT.

This clonotype was detected many times. This chain uses TRBV29-1 with TRBJ2-1; TRBD1 aligns across 9 bases. The length of the CDR3 is 14 residues. In germline, CDR1 is SQVTM, CDR2 ANQGSEA. V lost 5 bases to trimming and J lost 6 bases; unmatched junction nucleotides: 8. In DNA, the CDR3 is TGCAGCGTTTCCACCGGGACAGGGATCAATGAGCAGTTCTTC. Protein: CSVSTGTGINEQFF.

This clonotype appeared a few times. CDR3 loop: CASSLDWSSYEQYF. The CDR3 DNA is TGTGCCAGCAGCTTGGATTGGAGCTCCTACGAGCAGTACTTC. The genes are TRBV5-6 and TRBJ2-7; D uncertain. The length of the CDR3 is 14 residues. V lost 0 bases and J lost 0, with 7 bases in between. Per germline, CDR1 SGHDT and CDR2 YYEEEE.

This clonotype was observed a handful of times. CDR3 protein: CASRDPSAEAFF. CDR3 coding DNA: TGTGCCAGCCGGGACCCCTCGGCTGAAGCTTTCTTT. The rearrangement links TRBV10-3 to TRBJ1-1; weak D call: TRBD1 (5 bases). The CDR3 spans 12 residues. Germline values: CDR1 ENHRY, CDR2 SYGVKD. Trimming shortened V by 10 bases and J by 6 bases, and 15 bases separated the two germline ends.

This clonotype was picked up a small number of times. This chain links TRBV20-1 with TRBJ1-1; D is unclear. Looked up from germline, CDR1 is DFQATT and CDR2 is SNEGSKA (reference sequence). Trimming cost V 6 bases and J 0 bases, with 8 bases left between them. CDR3 length equals 12 residues. CDR3 sequence: CSAPAMNTEAFF. CDR3 nucleotides: TGCAGTGCCCCTGCAATGAACACTGAAGCTTTCTTT.

This chain joins TRBV12-3 or TRBV12-4 and TRBJ2-3, with 10 bases that match TRBD2. The length of the CDR3 is 14 residues. The V gene end was trimmed by 7 bases and the J gene end by 2 bases; junction bases not matched to a gene: 3. This chain's CDR3 is CASKLAGLTDTQYF. Written as DNA, the CDR3 is TGTGCCAGCAAACTAGCGGGGCTCACAGATACGCAGTATTTT.

The genes are TRBV4-3 and TRBJ2-1; a weak D match, TRBD1 (6 bases). Trimming removed 3 bases at V and 2 bases at J, with 8 bases between. Per germline, CDR1 LGHNA and CDR2 YSLEER. This CDR3 spans 14 amino acids. The CDR3 reads CASSQRTAYNEQFF. Here the CDR3 DNA reads TGCGCCAGCAGCCAGAGGACAGCCTACAATGAGCAGTTCTTC.

This clonotype was seen a handful of times. The chain combines TRBV20-1 with TRBJ2-5, with D possibly being TRBD1 or TRBD2 (5 bases each). This CDR3 spans 15 amino acids. The V and J ends lost 5 bases and 3 bases respectively, with 19 bases between them. CDR1 and CDR2 (germline): DFQATT, SNEGSKA (reference sequence). The CDR3 region has the DNA TGCAGTGCTCATGCAGGGACGGGCTCGAAAGAGACCCAGTACTTC. Its translation: CSAHAGTGSKETQYF.

This clonotype was recorded at least ten times. The CDR3 here is CATSRATGRNTGELFF. CDR3 bases: TGTGCCACCAGCAGAGCCACAGGGCGGAACACCGGGGAGCTGTTTTTT. This rearrangement joins TRBV15 to TRBJ2-2; D possibly corresponds to TRBD1 (6 bases). The CDR3 has 16 residues. Germline lookup yields CDR1 LNHNV and CDR2 YYDKDF (reference sequence). The V end lost 1 base, the J end lost 1 base, and 10 bases lay between the germline ends.

This clonotype has only a few counts. This rearrangement joins TRBV10-3 to TRBJ2-7, with 7 positions matching TRBD1. This CDR3 is 13 amino acids long. With 8 bases clipped from V and 7 bases from J, the junction kept 11 bases outside the gene matches. The germline V gene encodes CDR1 ENHRY and CDR2 SYGVKD. CDR3: CAILNDRDGEQYF. CDR3 coding DNA: TGTGCCATCTTAAACGACAGGGACGGGGAGCAGTACTTC.

J is TRBJ2-5 and V is TRBV27; D may be TRBD2 (6 bases). The germline V gene has CDR1 MNHEY and CDR2 SMNVEV (reference sequence). V was clipped by 4 bases and J by 6 bases, with 18 bases between them. This CDR3 is 15 amino acids long. The CDR3: CASSSQVLAGKTQYF. For the CDR3, the DNA is TGTGCCAGCAGTTCCCAAGTACTAGCAGGGAAGACCCAGTACTTC.

This clonotype was observed a handful of times. This chain uses TRBV7-2 with TRBJ2-1; D is ambiguous. Germline V gives CDR1 SGHTA, CDR2 FQGNSA. Trimming removed 3 bases from V and 5 bases from J, with 14 bases in between. This CDR3 comprises 15 residues. The CDR3 loop is CASSLFRSRNNEQFF. The CDR3 nucleotides are TGTGCCAGCAGCTTGTTCAGGAGTCGAAACAATGAGCAGTTCTTC.